One and the same sample provided the 28 T cell receptor beta chains below, sequenced in a study of T cells in narcolepsy (dated by TCRdb to the late 2010s). Library preparation was by the immunoSEQ multiplex PCR assay. TCRdb obtained this table from immuneACCESS and retained in-frame rearrangements with V and J assigned. These tables miss some clones; where compared with another copy, unresolved V genes account for less than half of the shortfall, and the remainder is unexplained. This sample comprises more than 30,000 clones, around 83% of them detected only once. About 3% of the sample belongs to the ten largest clones. Sequencing used CD45RA- memory CD4+ T cells from PBMCs. The sample's cell subset or site label, decoded: memory T cells sorted ex vivo from peripheral blood. Receptor source: a human donor with narcolepsy.

Here the CDR3 DNA reads TGTGCCAGCAGTGGAGAGGCCTACCGGGGGAGTATGCTCCACTTT. Protein product: CASSGEAYRGSMLHF. The genes are TRBV6-1 and TRBJ1-6; D is possibly TRBD1 (5 bases). Trimming removed 4 bases from V and 16 bases from J, with 23 bases in between. Germline-derived CDR1 and CDR2 are MNHNS and SASEGT. The CDR3 length is 15 residues.

This chain connects TRBV2 to TRBJ1-2, with D hard to call. The CDR3 totals 12 residues. Germline CDR1 is SNHLY and CDR2 is FYNNEI. With 5 bases removed from V and 4 bases from J, the gap between germline ends came to 8 bases. CDR3 sequence: CASSRTRYGYTF. The CDR3, as DNA: TGTGCCAGCAGTAGGACGCGCTATGGCTACACCTTC.

The chain combines TRBV11-2 with TRBJ1-6; TRBD1 matches 7 bases. The CDR3 has 14 residues. Germline-derived CDR1 and CDR2 are SGHAT and FQNNGV. V was pared by 4 bases and J by 9 bases, with 6 bases of the junction left unmatched. CDR3 sequence reads: CASSSYRGGSPLHF. The CDR3 coding sequence is TGTGCCAGCAGCTCCTACAGGGGAGGTTCACCCCTCCACTTT.

The rearrangement uses TRBV6-1 and TRBJ1-5, with TRBD1 matching 7 bases. Trimming removed 7 bases from V and 6 bases from J; junction bases left unmatched: 9. The CDR3 is 14 amino acids. CDR1 is MNHNS and CDR2 is SASEGT in the germline V gene. DNA of the CDR3: TGTGCCAGCACTGTACAGGGGTCGGGTCAGCCCCAGCATTTT. This encodes CASTVQGSGQPQHF.

J is TRBJ1-1 and V is TRBV11-2; 7 bases align to TRBD1. The CDR3 contains 14 residues. V trimming: 6 bases; J trimming: 5 bases; junction bases outside the gene matches: 9. Germline CDR1 is SGHAT and CDR2 is FQNNGV. The CDR3 region is CASSYYRGGTEAFF. The CDR3 DNA reads as TGTGCCAGCAGTTACTACAGGGGAGGGACTGAAGCTTTCTTT.

The chain links TRBV7-2 to TRBJ2-7, with a possible D match to TRBD2 (6 bases). From germline, CDR1 is SGHTA and CDR2 FQGNSA. The germline V and J ends were trimmed by 0 bases and 0 bases, with 6 bases remaining between them. This CDR3 has 14 amino acids. CDR3 sequence (DNA): TGTGCCAGCAGCTTAGCGGGGGGCTCCTACGAGCAGTACTTC. Translating gives CASSLAGGSYEQYF.

The V gene is TRBV5-1, the J gene TRBJ1-2; TRBD1 agrees at 7 bases. The CDR3 consists of 14 residues. V was clipped by 0 bases and J by 12 bases; unmatched bases: 11. Per the germline V gene, CDR1 is SGHRS and CDR2 is YFSETQ. CDR3 DNA: TGCGCCAGCAGCTTGGAGCCCCGACAGGGCAAGAACACCTTC. Its protein product is CASSLEPRQGKNTF.

The rearrangement uses TRBV27 and TRBJ1-1; a weak D match, TRBD1 (5 bases). Trimming pared 6 bases from V and 7 bases from J, leaving 21 bases between. The length of the CDR3 is 15 residues. Germline V CDR1 and CDR2: MNHEY, SMNVEV (reference sequence). CDR3 in DNA: TGTGCCAGCAGGTCGGTAGCTTTGGGGACGGATGAAGCTTTCTTT. Its translation: CASRSVALGTDEAFF.

The V and J genes are TRBV19 and TRBJ2-2, with a weak D call TRBD1 (6 bases). Germline V gene lookup returns CDR1 LNHDA and CDR2 SQIVND (reference sequence). The CDR3 length is 16 residues. V shed 1 base and J shed 4 bases, with 13 bases lying between them. In DNA form, the CDR3 reads TGTGCCAGTAGTATAGGAAGGGGGACACTCACCGGGGAGCTGTTTTTT. Protein product: CASSIGRGTLTGELFF. The complete variable domain, with remaining parts taken from reference TRBV19 and TRBJ2-2, reads DGGITQSPKYLFRKEGQNVTLSCEQNLNHDAMYWYRQDPGQGLRLIYYSQIVNDFQKGDIAEGYSVSREKKESFPLTVTSAQKNPTAFYLCASSIGRGTLTGELFFGEGSRLTVL.

The chain is built from TRBV7-9 and TRBJ1-1; D not certain. The CDR3 sequence is 13 residues long. Germline V gene sequence: CDR1 SEHNR, CDR2 FQNEAQ (reference sequence). Trimming stripped 5 bases from V and 0 bases from J, with 7 bases between. The CDR3 DNA reads as TGTGCCAGCAGCCGACGGCTGAACACTGAAGCTTTCTTT. It codes for CASSRRLNTEAFF.

V usage is TRBV6-1 and J usage is TRBJ2-7, with a tentative D call TRBD1 (6 bases). Per the germline V gene, CDR1 is MNHNS and CDR2 is SASEGT. The CDR3 runs 11 residues. Trimming stripped 6 bases from V and 7 bases from J, with 10 bases between. CDR3 amino acids: CASSLDREQYF. CDR3 nucleotides: TGTGCCAGCAGCTTAGACAGGGAGCAGTACTTC.

This chain uses TRBV5-5 with TRBJ1-6; possible D gene TRBD1, 5 bases. This CDR3 is built from 16 residues. V lost 4 bases and J 7 bases, leaving 18 bases between the germline ends. Germline V lookup: CDR1 SGHKS, CDR2 YYEKEE (reference sequence). CDR3 region: CASSGAGRAENSPLHF. The DNA of the CDR3 is TGTGCCAGCAGCGGTGCGGGGCGCGCGGAGAATTCACCCCTCCACTTT.

This chain links TRBV5-1 with TRBJ1-1; 7 bases line up with TRBD1. The CDR3 totals 15 residues. The V gene's germline CDR1 is SGHRS and CDR2 YFSETQ. V gave up 2 bases and J gave up 0 bases; unmatched junction bases: 4. CDR3 sequence reads: CASSFRQGMNTEAFF. CDR3 DNA: TGCGCCAGCAGCTTCCGACAGGGAATGAACACTGAAGCTTTCTTT.

The chain employs TRBV29-1 and TRBJ2-7; D perhaps matches TRBD2 (6 bases). The CDR3 extends over 14 amino acids. Germline V lookup: CDR1 SQVTM, CDR2 ANQGSEA. The germline V and J ends were trimmed by 6 bases and 2 bases, with 17 bases remaining between them. The CDR3 DNA reads as TGCAGCGTCCGGATCGGGACTTCTACCTACGAGCAGTACTTC. Residues: CSVRIGTSTYEQYF.

The chain has TRBV2 and TRBJ2-5; 8 bases agree with TRBD2. The CDR3 has 14 amino acids. With 8 bases clipped from V and 2 bases from J, the junction kept 7 bases outside the gene matches. CDR1 is SNHLY, CDR2 FYNNEI, per germline. The CDR3 spells CASGDSGAQETQYF. CDR3 DNA sequence: TGTGCCAGCGGGGATAGCGGGGCGCAAGAGACCCAGTACTTC.

V gene TRBV6-5 combines with J gene TRBJ2-7; perhaps TRBD2 as D (6 bases). Germline loops: CDR1 MNHEY, CDR2 SVGAGI. This CDR3 is 13 amino acids long. V was pared by 5 bases and J by 7 bases, with 15 bases between. CDR3 residues: CASSAGRTLEQYF. The CDR3, as DNA: TGTGCCAGCAGTGCGGGGCGGACCCTTGAGCAGTACTTC.

In the case of this clone: A far larger clone is one base from this, pointing to a likely read error. Other nucleotide sequences from this sample produce the same CDR3. The rearrangement joins TRBV5-4 to TRBJ2-7; D may be TRBD1 (5 bases). In germline, CDR1 is SGHNT, CDR2 YYREEE (reference sequence). The CDR3 has 13 amino acids. V lost 4 bases to trimming and J lost 3 bases, with 11 bases between them. CDR3: CASSQSQGYEQYF. The DNA for the CDR3 is TGTGCCAGCAGCCAATCCCAGGGCTACGAGCAGTACTTC.

In its sample, this clone was seen once. The rearrangement joins TRBV21-1 to TRBJ2-5; the table's D call, TRBD2, was not checked against the DNA. TRBV21-1 is assigned pseudogene status. CDR3 length: 16 residues. CDR3 DNA sequence: TGTGCCAGCAGCAACCTAAAGGGGGGGGTGTCAGTGACCCAGTACTTC. This gives the protein CASSNLKGGVSVTQYF.

The J gene is TRBJ1-1, the V gene TRBV30; possibly TRBD1 for D (5 bases). The CDR3 contains 11 residues. The V gene's germline CDR1 is GTSNPN and CDR2 SVGIG (reference sequence). Trimming took 1 base from V and 5 from J, leaving 5 bases between them. CDR3 sequence (DNA): TGTGCCTGGAGTGGACAGACTGAAGCTTTCTTT. This gives the protein CAWSGQTEAFF.

The V gene is TRBV5-5, the J gene TRBJ2-1, with 10 bases lining up with TRBD2. From germline, CDR1 is SGHKS and CDR2 YYEKEE (reference sequence). The CDR3 spans 14 residues. Losses at the gene ends were 4 bases for V and 5 bases for J; bases not matched to a gene: 3. The CDR3 loop is CASSPGLADNEQFF. Here the CDR3 DNA reads TGTGCCAGCAGCCCCGGACTAGCGGACAATGAGCAGTTCTTC. Looking up the rest from reference TRBV5-5 and TRBJ2-1 gives the full variable domain: DAGVTQSPTHLIKTRGQQVTLRCSPISGHKSVSWYQQVLGQGPQFIFQYYEKEERGRGNFPDRFSARQFPNYSSELNVNALLLGDSALYLCASSPGLADNEQFFGPGTRLTVL.

V is TRBV12-5 and J is TRBJ2-2; D unclear. Trimming left V 0 bases short and J 5 bases short, with 10 bases between. This CDR3 is built from 15 residues. Germline V gene data show CDR1 as LGHNT and CDR2 as FRNRAP. CDR3 nucleotide sequence: TGTGCTAGTGGTTTGGTACTTTTAGGGACCGGGGAGCTGTTTTTT. Amino acids: CASGLVLLGTGELFF.

The chain carries TRBV5-1 and TRBJ2-1, with 8 bases lining up with TRBD2. Germline V lookup: CDR1 SGHRS, CDR2 YFSETQ. This CDR3 has 15 residues. Trimming at V came to 0 bases and at J to 8 bases, leaving 7 bases not matched to a gene. CDR3 nucleotides: TGCGCCAGCAGCTTGGTGTCGGGGGGGCTCGATGAGCAGTTCTTC. It translates to CASSLVSGGLDEQFF.

As for this clone: Sequence at one end of the junction differs from germline and may be a read error. The gene calls are TRBV9 and TRBJ1-2; tentative D call: TRBD1 (5 bases). Germline V gene sequence: CDR1 SGDLS, CDR2 YYNGEE. The CDR3 has 16 amino acids. The chain's CDR3 is CASCVEGVGVGGGYTF. Here the CDR3 DNA reads TGTGCCAGCTGCGTAGAGGGCGTAGGGGTCGGAGGGGGCTACACCTTC.

This chain uses TRBV7-8 with TRBJ1-1; D is ambiguous. Per the germline V gene, CDR1 is SGHVS and CDR2 is FQNEAQ. V was trimmed by 5 bases and J by 8 bases, leaving 18 bases between them. This CDR3 spans 14 amino acids. CDR3 protein: CASSPGASAREAFF. The DNA for the CDR3 is TGTGCCAGCAGCCCTGGAGCGTCGGCCAGAGAAGCTTTCTTT.

This chain uses TRBV2 with TRBJ2-7; 7 nucleotides agree with TRBD2. Germline CDR1 reads SNHLY; CDR2 reads FYNNEI. The CDR3 spans 15 residues. Trimming took 6 bases from V and 3 from J; bases not matched to a gene: 11. CDR3 sequence reads: CASSVSGPPDYEQYF. DNA for the CDR3: TGTGCCAGCAGCGTTAGCGGGCCCCCCGACTACGAGCAGTACTTC.

CDR3 region: CASSLGHSTDTQYF. The CDR3 DNA reads as TGTGCCAGCAGCTTAGGGCACAGCACAGATACGCAGTATTTT. This chain joins TRBV7-3 and TRBJ2-3; D unresolved. The CDR3 has 14 residues. The V gene lost 2 bases and the J gene lost 0 bases, with 6 bases spanning the gap. CDR1 is SGHTA and CDR2 is FQGTGA in the germline V gene.

This clone occurred once. This rearrangement joins TRBV10-3 to TRBJ1-2; D may be TRBD1 (6 bases). This CDR3 comprises 15 residues. Germline V gene data show CDR1 as ENHRY and CDR2 as SYGVKD. V was cut by 6 bases and J by 6 bases, with 20 bases left in between. DNA for the CDR3: TGTGCCATCAGCCTAAGGACAGCCCCACCTAATGGCTACACCTTC. Its protein product is CAISLRTAPPNGYTF.

The chain has TRBV5-4 and TRBJ1-2, with 7 bases fitting TRBD1. CDR3 size: 14 residues. Germline CDR1 and CDR2: SGHNT and YYREEE (reference sequence). With V trimmed by 5 bases and J by 7 bases, 11 bases remained unmatched. CDR3 sequence (DNA): TGTGCCAGCAGTTATATCCGGGACAGCATTGGCTACACCTTC. This translates into CASSYIRDSIGYTF.